Shown below are 17 T cell receptor beta chains from a single sample sequenced in a study of T cell responses to AZD1222 COVID-19 vaccine. Produced via immunoSEQ multiplex PCR; TCRdb's table is partial and in-frame only. The table has under 110,000 clones, 75% to 90% seen once; the top ten hold roughly 5.1%. The input for sequencing was peripheral blood, taken on day 0 of AZD1222 vaccination. The origin of the receptors is an adult in good health.

The chain recombines TRBV2 with TRBJ2-3; possible D gene TRBD1, 6 bases. Germline V gene sequence: CDR1 SNHLY, CDR2 FYNNEI. CDR3 size: 13 residues. V dropped 8 bases and J dropped 2 bases, with 11 bases sitting between them. CDR3 sequence (DNA): TGTGCCAGCTCCGGGACAATCACAGATACGCAGTATTTT. The encoded protein is CASSGTITDTQYF.

The chain employs TRBV5-6 and TRBJ2-1, with a weak D call TRBD1 (6 bases). CDR3 length equals 16 residues. V was clipped by 0 bases and J by 7 bases, with 17 bases between them. Germline V CDR1 and CDR2: SGHDT, YYEEEE. The CDR3 nucleotides are TGTGCCAGCAGCTTGGGGGTCGGGCAGGGGAGTAATGAGCAGTTCTTC. Translating it yields CASSLGVGQGSNEQFF.

The V gene is TRBV3-1 (or the pseudogene TRBV3-2), the J gene TRBJ1-3; unclear D gene. This CDR3 spans 13 amino acids. The V end was cut by 3 bases, the J end by 0 bases, with 3 bases between. The germline V gene encodes CDR1 LGHDT and CDR2 YNNKEL (reference sequence). CDR3 bases: TGTGCCAGCAGCCAGCTCTCTGGAAACACCATATATTTT. This gives the protein CASSQLSGNTIYF.

This clone was seen just once. The rearrangement links TRBV5-8 to TRBJ1-5, with a weak D call TRBD1 (6 bases). Germline CDR1 and CDR2: SGHTS and YDEGEE. There are 15 residues in the CDR3. Between the trimmed V and J ends, which lost 4 bases and 0 bases, there was a span of 11 bases. The CDR3: CASSRKQGSNQPQHF. The CDR3 region has the DNA TGTGCCAGCAGCCGAAAACAGGGTAGCAATCAGCCCCAGCATTTT.

This rearrangement joins TRBV24-1 to TRBJ2-3, with D uncertain. V dropped 4 bases and J dropped 4 bases, with 8 bases sitting between them. CDR1 KGHDR and CDR2 SFDVKD come from the germline V gene. The CDR3 runs to 13 residues. In nucleotides, the CDR3 is TGTGCCACCAGTGACCGCGCCGCAGATACGCAGTATTTT. Residues: CATSDRAADTQYF.

The chain carries TRBV6-4 and TRBJ2-2; TRBD1 matches 7 bases. The CDR3 loop spans 15 amino acids. The junction had 12 bases not matched to a gene; V was cut back by 7 bases and J by 7 bases. The germline gives CDR1 MRHNA, CDR2 SNTAGT. CDR3 sequence (DNA): TGTGCCAGCATCGAGGGCAGGGGGATAGTCGGGGAGCTGTTTTTT. Protein: CASIEGRGIVGELFF.

This clone was seen more than once but under ten times. The rearrangement links TRBV27 to TRBJ1-5, with D perhaps matching TRBD1 (6 bases). CDR1 and CDR2 from the germline V gene are MNHEY and SMNVEV (reference sequence). V lost 2 bases to trimming and J lost 4 bases, with 15 bases between them. The CDR3 totals 16 residues. CDR3: CASSLRRPQGNQPQHF. CDR3 bases: TGTGCCAGCAGTTTACGAAGGCCGCAGGGGAATCAGCCCCAGCATTTT.

This sequence joins TRBV3-1 (or the pseudogene TRBV3-2) and TRBJ1-1; D possibly corresponds to TRBD1 (6 bases). Per germline, CDR1 LGHDT and CDR2 YNNKEL (reference sequence). V dropped 5 bases and J dropped 0 bases, with 13 bases sitting between them. The CDR3 is made up of 15 amino acids. The CDR3 region is CASSEWGQMNTEAFF. The CDR3 bases are TGTGCCAGCAGCGAGTGGGGGCAGATGAACACTGAAGCTTTCTTT.

The chain has TRBV9 and TRBJ2-3; D gene unclear. Trimming took 4 bases from V and 0 from J, leaving 18 bases between them. Germline V lookup: CDR1 SGDLS, CDR2 YYNGEE. The CDR3 loop spans 17 amino acids. CDR3 bases: TGTGCCAGCAGCCCACGGACCATTCTCTCTAGCACAGATACGCAGTATTTT. Protein product: CASSPRTILSSTDTQYF.

V and J are TRBV7-3 and TRBJ2-1; perhaps TRBD1 as D (6 bases). The CDR3 is 17 amino acids. Between the trimmed V and J ends, which lost 6 bases and 0 bases, there was a span of 18 bases. Germline CDR1 and CDR2: SGHTA and FQGTGA. CDR3 bases: TGTGCCAGCAGACCCCCGGGTGGGACAAGCTCCTACAATGAGCAGTTCTTC. Translation: CASRPPGGTSSYNEQFF.

The J gene is TRBJ1-2, the V gene TRBV20-1; unclear D gene. The CDR3 consists of 11 residues. V was shortened by 3 bases and J by 5 bases, with 7 bases between the two germline ends. CDR1 is DFQATT, CDR2 SNEGSKA, per germline (reference sequence). CDR3 nucleotides: TGCAGTGCTAGGACGGATTATGGCTACACCTTC. Its protein is CSARTDYGYTF.

The chain combines TRBV7-3 with TRBJ2-2; 8 nucleotides agree with TRBD2. This CDR3 has 15 amino acids. Germline V lookup: CDR1 SGHTA, CDR2 FQGTGA. V lost 5 bases, J lost 6 bases, and 8 bases stayed unmatched. The CDR3 loop is CASSPLGTRAGELFF. In nucleotides, the CDR3 is TGTGCCAGCAGCCCGCTAGGGACTAGAGCCGGGGAGCTGTTTTTT.

The chain combines TRBV6-5 with TRBJ2-1, with 7 bases identical to TRBD2. This CDR3 has 15 residues. Germline values: CDR1 MNHEY, CDR2 SVGAGI. J gave up 2 bases and V 2 bases, and 3 bases lay outside the gene matches. In DNA form, the CDR3 reads TGTGCCAGCAGTTACGCAGGGACTACCTACAATGAGCAGTTCTTC. Its translation is CASSYAGTTYNEQFF.

This clone was seen a single time. In DNA form, the CDR3 reads TGCGCCAGCAGCCCTGGACCCAATCAGCCCCAGCATTTT. As protein: CASSPGPNQPQHF. The chain has TRBV4-3 and TRBJ1-5, with D unclear. Between the trimmed V and J ends, which lost 4 bases and 3 bases, there was a span of 7 bases. The CDR3 spans 13 residues. CDR1 is LGHNA, CDR2 YSLEER, per germline.

The CDR3 region has the DNA TGTGCCAGCAGCCTCTTCGGGGGTTCGCAGTACTTC. Translating gives CASSLFGGSQYF. J is TRBJ2-7 and V is TRBV28; D is perhaps TRBD2 (6 bases). The length of the CDR3 is 12 residues. In germline, CDR1 is MDHEN, CDR2 SYDVKM. Trimming took 6 bases from V and 9 from J, leaving 15 bases between them.

This sequence joins TRBV6-5 and TRBJ1-1; D uncertain. The V end lost 2 bases, the J end lost 5 bases, and 9 bases lay between the germline ends. The CDR3 has 13 residues. Germline CDR1 and CDR2: MNHEY and SVGAGI. Written as DNA, the CDR3 is TGTGCCAGCAGTTACATAGCTGGTACTGAAGCTTTCTTT. Its translation: CASSYIAGTEAFF.

This chain uses TRBV7-3 with TRBJ2-2; D call uncertain. This CDR3 comprises 15 residues. Germline V gene data show CDR1 as SGHTA and CDR2 as FQGTGA. The germline V and J ends were trimmed by 2 bases and 4 bases, with 11 bases remaining between them. Written as DNA, the CDR3 is TGTGCCAGCAGCTTAGATTACTCAAGCACCGGGGAGCTGTTTTTT. Protein: CASSLDYSSTGELFF.